This paragraph covers one TCR beta chain sequence. Its target antigen remains unknown. There are no base qualities to consult, and no much larger clone falls within one base. Libraries were made using the immunoSEQ multiplex PCR assay. The multiplex PCR relied on a mix of 60 forward primers for TCR Vbeta segments and 13 reverse primers for TCR Jbeta segments. The CDR3 region of rearranged TCR beta genes was amplified from genomic DNA with a multiplex PCR assay. On the Illumina HiSeq System, the amplified TCR beta libraries were sequenced as 87-base-pair reads. As for how the authors treated the data: A later analysis tallied approximately 87 million unique TCR beta chains across the 666 repertoires, and approximately 9.9 million of those chains were shared by two or more donors. A nearest-neighbor algorithm error-corrected the raw reads and collapsed the reads into unique sequences, merging closely related sequences to remove PCR and sequencing errors. To assign V, D and J gene segments, CDR3 sequences were aligned to IMGT reference sequences. For a sequence to be retained, a match of at least six nucleotides to both a V gene segment and a J gene segment was required. Rearrangements were called productive when the CDR3 lacked stop codons and stayed in frame with V and J; all others were non-productive. CDR3 was defined according to IMGT convention as the region running from the second conserved V-encoded cysteine to the conserved J-encoded phenylalanine. The earlier analysis of about 560 of the donors excluded any sequence lacking an unambiguous match to a single V gene segment. An earlier analysis of about 600 of the donors called V segments functional above 56.7% productive rearrangements and segregating when the between-donor standard deviation exceeded 5%. A statistical classification framework was developed to diagnose cytomegalovirus status using the catalog of TCR beta chain sequences. V and J gene assignment, in a later analysis, came from comparing TCR nucleotide sequences with IMGT/GENE-DB human TR gene sequences. The TCRdist pipeline was used in a later analysis to assign CDR3 sequences and most-parsimonious VDJ recombination scenarios. In a later analysis, each TCR beta chain was defined by its CDR3 amino acid sequence together with its V-gene family, and reads lacking a unique V-gene family were excluded. A later analysis removed nearly 600 highly shared, low-generation-probability nucleotide sequences to deal with suspected cross-contamination and a sequencing artifact. In a later analysis, a clonal expansion index was calculated for each public chain from normalized within-repertoire ranks of inferred template counts. In a later analysis, generation probabilities were computed using a VDJ recombination model fitted to out-of-frame rearrangements, and the results were checked against IGoR. In a later analysis, hypergeometric tests were used to score TCR-TCR, TCR-HLA and TCR-CMV co-occurrence, with a repertoire-size bias correction applied to TCR pairs. A later analysis estimated false discovery rates by permuting HLA or CMV assignments 20 times. In a later analysis, co-occurring TCRs were grouped using DBSCAN, and TCRdist sequence similarity was added for clustering within HLA-allele-positive subsets. Repertoires with fewer than 30,000 or more than 120,000 public chains were left out of co-occurrence clustering, as were five repertoires with anomalous nucleotide sharing. The clones in this table, taken by TCRdb from immuneACCESS, are in-frame only. Not every clone is retained; where verified, under half of the shortfall comes from an unresolved V gene, and the cause of the rest is unknown. V and J calls plus clone size are reproduced from that table; the DNA served to infer D and trimming. This sample holds some 95,000 clones; over 75% were observed only once. The ten largest clonotypes hold roughly 6.6% of the sample.

In the germline V gene, CDR1 corresponds to SQVTM and CDR2 to ANQGSEA. Trimming accounts for 4 bases at V and 1 base at J, while the number of junction bases matched to no gene is 12. CDR3 length: 17 amino acids, cysteine to phenylalanine. The CDR3 DNA has 51 bases and is translated from base 1. The source of the sample is a study of cytomegalovirus exposure and HLA in healthy donors (dated by TCRdb to about 2017). Background on the whole study: According to an earlier analysis of several hundred of the donors, about 179 million T cells yielded 117 million unique TCR beta sequences and about 300 Gb of sequence data. About 300 gigabases of sequencing data and around 80 million unique TCR sequences made up an early release that covered several hundred HLA-typed donors. Of the roughly 400 genotyped donors, approximately 83% fell in the genetic ancestry cluster associated with self-reported Caucasian donors. The study aimed to test whether signatures of past pathogen exposure could be identified by cataloging public T cell receptors. The study profiled the T cell repertoires of 500 to 800 subjects by immunosequencing and related them to cytomegalovirus serostatus. Besides the first cohort of approximately 710 subjects, a separate validation cohort made up of over 100 different subjects was used. The study combined high-throughput TCR immunosequencing, statistical association of individual TCRs with disease status, and machine learning to predict cytomegalovirus infection status. In a later analysis, previously published TCR beta repertoires from about 640 donors were re-analyzed and high-resolution HLA genotyping was added so that TCR occurrence patterns could be studied. Rather than using new phenotypic data, the later analysis identified candidate immune exposures from TCR beta sequences and from how often those sequences occurred across donors. An earlier analysis of roughly 600 of the donors used high-throughput TCR beta sequencing to judge whether each TCR beta V gene segment behaved as functional or pseudogenic. Alongside the repertoire data, information on donor age, sex, ethnicity and CMV serostatus was compiled. In a later genetic analysis, genome-wide SNP genotypes for about 65% of the roughly 700 donors were used, and that subset was treated as a discovery cohort. Every repertoire in the discovery cohort had been generated on one and the same sequencing platform. Class I and class II HLA loci were covered by the typing at four-digit resolution. Typing coverage differed by locus: A, B, C, DRB1 and DQB1 were typed in about 620-640 donors, DQA1 in about 500, DPA1 in some 570, and DPB1 in roughly 450. Because of strong linkage in the cohort, five DR-DQ haplotypes were treated as single units for association and clustering. Among roughly 400 genotyped donors of the cohort, an average of 235,054 unique TCR beta nucleotide sequences were sequenced per donor, 15% to 20% of them non-productive.

Overall study outcomes, separate from this receptor: In a later analysis, most CMV-associated TCR beta chains were found to appear HLA-restricted, with HLA associations seemingly driven largely by CMV exposure. Across donors, most TCR sequences were observed very rarely, whereas some public TCRs were present in many individuals. An association between a missense DCLRE1C variant and V-gene and J-gene trimming of TCR beta chains was found in a later genetic analysis and replicated in an independent cohort. In a later analysis, HLA-associated TCR beta chains were found to be more clonally expanded and to have lower generation probabilities than equally common non-associated chains. Because HLA typing was unavailable for some donors at each locus, only the typed subset was used in association tests. A cluster of highly shared sequence variants was judged likely to be a technical artifact of the sequencing pipeline. In a later analysis, several top co-occurrence clusters were reported to appear linked to parvovirus B19, influenza, CMV and Epstein-Barr virus. At a false discovery rate of 0.05, a later analysis linked approximately 18,000 TCR beta sequences to specific HLA alleles. Cytomegalovirus status was reported to be diagnosed by the classifier with high specificity and sensitivity in both the original and validation cohorts. According to the authors, the approach could potentially be generalized to other disease states and immunological phenotypes. In an earlier analysis of a few hundred of the donors, most TCR beta V segments were observed in productive rearrangements about 87% or about 30% of the time, broadly matching IMGT annotations. Presence/absence analyses assumed roughly uniform sequencing depth across donors, an assumption that may not hold. A further reported finding was that TCR beta sequences accurately predicted the HLA-A and HLA-B alleles for most subjects in the first cohort. Linkage disequilibrium might explain the correlated functional status among segregating V segments, but an unknown experimental factor could not be ruled out. In the study, around 150 TCR beta chains were listed as associated with cytomegalovirus. The earlier analysis of approximately 560 of the donors excluded about 16 rarely observed V segments, including chromosome 9 orphons, because counts were too low. In vitro tests confirmed that a few of the cytomegalovirus-associated TCR beta chains recognize cytomegalovirus antigens. The only immune exposure information available for the cohort was CMV serostatus. This cohort had only TCR beta chains sequenced, and the lack of alpha or paired-chain data limited which features could be detected. According to a later analysis, TCR association rates differed among HLA loci, with DRB1 alleles showing the most associated TCRs and HLA-C alleles showing the fewest. Some IMGT-functional V segments, including TRBV6-2 and TRBV6-3, could not be distinguished by the 87-base-pair reads and were therefore excluded. According to a later genetic analysis, donors in an Asian-associated ancestry cluster had fewer N-insertions in productive TCRs than the roughly 700-donor mean. When HLA alleles, especially DR and DQ, strongly co-occurred, attributing TCR associations to individual alleles was difficult.

The cohort was made up of about 610 healthy bone marrow donors. At the time of sampling, every cohort member was nominally healthy, though immune exposures that went unrecorded were likely present. The donor was CMV seropositive and belonged to the group of 250 to 300 seropositive cohort members. A peripheral blood sample was collected from each donor, and TCR beta sequencing was performed on peripheral blood mononuclear cells. Genomic DNA was extracted from the blood cell samples with the Qiagen DNeasy Blood Extraction Kit. Sequencing was performed on PBMCs. This receptor chain uses TRBV29-1 and TRBJ2-3, with 9 central nucleotides matching TRBD2. The TCR originated in a man between 45 and 60 years old in good health and CMV-seropositive. The DNA sequence is TGCAGCGTTGCAAGTCCTAGCGGGGTGGGGGGCACAGATACGCAGTATTTT. This codes for CSVASPSGVGGTDTQYF.